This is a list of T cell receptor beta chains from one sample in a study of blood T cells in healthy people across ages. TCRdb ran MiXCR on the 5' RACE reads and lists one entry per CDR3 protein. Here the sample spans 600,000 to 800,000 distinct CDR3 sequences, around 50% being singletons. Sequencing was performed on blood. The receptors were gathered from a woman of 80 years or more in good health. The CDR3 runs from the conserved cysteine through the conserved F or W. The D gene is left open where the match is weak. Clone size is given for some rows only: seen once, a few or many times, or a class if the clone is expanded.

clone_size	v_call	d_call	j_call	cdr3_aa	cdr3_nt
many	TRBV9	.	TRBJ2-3	CASSVFQGTDTQYF	TGTGCCAGCAGCGTATTCCAGGGAACAGATACGCAGTATTTT
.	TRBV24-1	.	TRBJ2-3	CATSDFGVTDTQYF	TGTGCCACCAGTGATTTCGGAGTCACAGATACGCAGTATTTT
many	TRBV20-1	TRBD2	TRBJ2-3	CSAIAGRTDTQYF	TGCAGTGCTATAGCGGGACGCACAGATACGCAGTATTTT
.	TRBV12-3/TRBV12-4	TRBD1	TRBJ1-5	CASSYGQGRSRYSNQPQHF	TGTGCCAGCAGTTACGGACAGGGGCGCTCCCGCTATAGCAATCAGCCCCAGCATTTT
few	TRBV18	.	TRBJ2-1	CASSPLQGLHNEQFF	TGTGCCAGCTCACCATTACAGGGTCTCCACAATGAGCAGTTCTTC
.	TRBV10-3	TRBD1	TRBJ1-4	CAIGQGGTNEKLFF	TGTGCCATCGGACAGGGGGGTACTAATGAAAAACTGTTTTTT
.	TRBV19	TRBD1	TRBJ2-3	CASSPHGQGVGDTQSF	TGTGCCAGTAGTCCTCACGGACAGGGTGTTGGAGATACGCAGTCTTTT
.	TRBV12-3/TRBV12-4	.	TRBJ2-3	CASSLKTGWTADTEYF	TGTGCCAGCAGTTTAAAGACAGGTTGGACCGCAGATACGGAGTATTTT
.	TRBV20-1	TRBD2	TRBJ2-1	CSASKRGSYNEQFF	TGCAGTGCGTCTAAGCGGGGCTCCTACAATGAGCAGTTCTTC
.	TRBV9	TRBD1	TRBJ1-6	CASSLGQMNSPLHF	TGTGCCAGCAGCCTGGGACAGATGAATTCACCCCTCCACTTT
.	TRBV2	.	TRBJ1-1	CASSGTRDTEAFF	TGTGCCAGCAGTGGGACAAGGGACACTGAAGCTTTCTTT
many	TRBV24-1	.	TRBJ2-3	CATSDSTFTDTQYF	TGTGCCACCAGTGACTCTACCTTCACAGATACGCAGTATTTT
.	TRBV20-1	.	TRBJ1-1	CSARGGVNTEAFF	TGCAGTGCTAGGGGGGGGGTCAACACTGAAGCTTTCTTT
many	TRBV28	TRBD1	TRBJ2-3	CASSSSGTGITDTQYF	TGTGCCAGCAGTTCATCCGGGACAGGGATCACAGATACGCAGTATTTT
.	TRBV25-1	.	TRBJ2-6	CASSGGLDSGANVLTF	TGTGCCAGCAGTGGCGGACTCGACTCTGGGGCCAACGTCCTGACTTTC
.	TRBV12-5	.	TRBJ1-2	CATGGSYGYTF	TGTGCGACCGGGGGTAGCTATGGCTACACCTTC
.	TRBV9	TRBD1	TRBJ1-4	CASSPRTGEAEKLFF	TGTGCCAGCAGCCCCAGGACAGGGGAGGCTGAAAAACTGTTTTTT
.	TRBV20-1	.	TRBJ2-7	CSASGERFVHDYEQYF	TGCAGTGCCTCAGGCGAGAGGTTTGTGCATGATTACGAGCAGTACTTC
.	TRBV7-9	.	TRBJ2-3	CASTPGGPSTDTQYF	TGTGCCAGCACCCCTGGGGGGCCCAGCACAGATACGCAGTATTTT
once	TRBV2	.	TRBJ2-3	CATLGGRTDTQYF	TGTGCCACCCTTGGGGGCCGGACAGATACGCAGTATTTT
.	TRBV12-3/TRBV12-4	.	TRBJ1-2	CASSFEGDYGYTF	TGTGCCAGCAGTTTCGAGGGTGACTATGGCTACACCTTC
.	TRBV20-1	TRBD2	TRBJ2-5	CSASGLAGDEETQYF	TGCAGTGCCTCGGGACTAGCGGGGGATGAAGAGACCCAGTACTTC
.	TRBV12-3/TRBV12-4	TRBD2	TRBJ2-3	CASASSGGPTDTQYF	TGTGCCAGCGCATCGAGCGGGGGGCCCACAGATACGCAGTATTTT
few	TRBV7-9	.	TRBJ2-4	CASSLVIRGAEQYF	TGTGCCAGCAGCTTAGTTATTCGGGGGGCTGAGCAGTACTTC
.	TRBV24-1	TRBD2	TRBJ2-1	CATSDSLAGGLVNEQFF	TGTGCCACCAGTGATTCTTTAGCGGGGGGCCTCGTGAATGAGCAGTTCTTC
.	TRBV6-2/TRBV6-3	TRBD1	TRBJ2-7	CASSWGTGQGAPYEQYF	TGTGCCAGCAGTTGGGGAACGGGACAGGGGGCTCCCTACGAGCAGTACTTC
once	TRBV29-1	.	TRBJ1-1	CSVEDREYTEAFF	TGCAGCGTTGAAGACAGGGAATACACTGAAGCTTTCTTT
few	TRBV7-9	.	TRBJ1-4	CASSVGGLQKLFF	TGTGCCAGCAGCGTAGGGGGGCTCCAAAAACTGTTTTTT
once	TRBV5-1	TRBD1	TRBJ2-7	CASSPTGERYEQYF	TGCGCCAGCAGCCCGACAGGGGAGCGCTACGAGCAGTACTTC
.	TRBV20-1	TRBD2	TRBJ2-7	CSATSGRNSYEQYF	TGCAGTGCTACGAGCGGGAGAAACTCCTACGAGCAGTACTTC